This is a list of T cell receptor beta chains from one sample in a study of Ad26.COV2.S vaccination and SARS-CoV-2 variants. The method was immunoSEQ multiplex PCR; TCRdb's version includes in-frame clones alone and lacks a portion of them. The sample comprises roughly 350,000 clones, less than 90% of which are singletons, and 6.4% rests with the top ten. The sequencing used peripheral blood, collected in a trial of Ad26.COV2.S vaccine versus placebo. These TCRs come from a person aged 18-60 years who received the Ad26.COV2.S COVID-19 vaccine or a placebo. CDR3s include the opening cysteine and the closing phenylalanine or tryptophan. Each record gives: clone size, CDR3 length, V gene, J gene, D gene, CDR3 DNA, CDR3 protein. The D gene is left open where the match is weak. Expanded clones are given a class, and other clones once, few, many or no size at all.

>.|13|TRBV7-9|TRBJ2-3|.
TGTGCCAGCGTGTCGGCTCAAACAGATACGCAGTATTTT
CASVSAQTDTQYF
>once|18|TRBV28|TRBJ1-4|TRBD1
TGTGCCAGCAACCCGCCCCCTGGGACAGGGAGTACTAATGAAAAACTGTTTTTT
CASNPPPGTGSTNEKLFF
>.|10|TRBV15|TRBJ2-7|.
TGTGCCACCAGACGCTACGAGCAGTACTTC
CATRRYEQYF
>.|15|TRBV29-1|TRBJ1-2|.
TGCAGCGTCGGGGGACATATCATGAGGGGTTATGGCTACACCTTC
CSVGGHIMRGYGYTF
>.|13|TRBV4-3|TRBJ2-1|.
TGCGCCAGCAGCCAGGGACTGAAAAATGAGCAGTTCTTC
CASSQGLKNEQFF
>.|19|TRBV6-2/TRBV6-3|TRBJ2-5|.
TGTGCCAGCAGTTACTCGCCAGGGATGAGAGCGGCCCGCCAAGAGACCCAGTACTTC
CASSYSPGMRAARQETQYF
>.|14|TRBV27|TRBJ2-7|.
TGTGCCAGCAGTTTGCATCACAGGTTTTACGAGCAGTACTTC
CASSLHHRFYEQYF
>.|13|TRBV28|TRBJ1-2|.
TGTGCCAGCAGGATAGATCATAACTATGGCTACACCTTC
CASRIDHNYGYTF
>.|14|TRBV7-8|TRBJ1-1|.
TGTGCCAGCAGCTTAGAACAGGGTTTGACTGAAGCTTTCTTT
CASSLEQGLTEAFF
>.|16|TRBV19|TRBJ1-4|.
TGTGCCAGTAGAACCGAGGGGTTTGCGTATAATGAAAAACTGTTTTTT
CASRTEGFAYNEKLFF
>.|15|TRBV28|TRBJ1-5|.
TGTGCCAGCAGCTCCCTCGGCGGTAGCAATCAGCCCCAGCATTTT
CASSSLGGSNQPQHF
>few|13|TRBV18|TRBJ2-3|.
TGTGCCAGCTCCCCCGGGGCCACAGATACGCAGTATTTT
CASSPGATDTQYF
>.|15|TRBV9|TRBJ1-1|TRBD1
TGTGCCAGCAGCGCCTCGGGACAGTCGAACACTGAAGCTTTCTTT
CASSASGQSNTEAFF
>.|12|TRBV19|TRBJ1-1|.
TGTGCCAGTAGTATAGTCGGGGGAGTAGCTTTCTTT
CASSIVGGVAFF
>.|16|TRBV5-4|TRBJ2-3|TRBD2
TGTGCCAGCAGCTTGGAGGCTAGCGGGAGAGGAGATACGCAGTATTTT
CASSLEASGRGDTQYF
>.|15|TRBV7-8|TRBJ1-4|.
TGTGCCAGCAGCTTAGCGCCAGGGGAGGCTGAAAAACTGTTTTTT
CASSLAPGEAEKLFF
>.|15|TRBV7-6|TRBJ1-2|.
TGTGCCAGCAGCTTAGCGGCGGACGCTAACTATGGCTACACCTTC
CASSLAADANYGYTF
>.|10|TRBV20-1|TRBJ1-2|.
TGCAGTGCTAGGGGGGGTGGCTACACCTTC
CSARGGGYTF
>.|15|TRBV2|TRBJ1-3|TRBD1
TGTGCCAGCAGTGAAGTCGGGGACAGGGGAAACACCATATATTTT
CASSEVGDRGNTIYF
>.|15|TRBV5-1|TRBJ2-7|.
TGCGCCAGCAGCTTGGTAGGCGGAGGGCCCTACGAGCAGTACTTC
CASSLVGGGPYEQYF
>.|13|TRBV6-1|TRBJ1-4|.
TGTGCCACCCGGACACAAACTAATGAAAAACTGTTTTTT
CATRTQTNEKLFF
>once|17|TRBV28|TRBJ1-5|.
TGTGCCAGCAGTTCACCCCGGCAGGCCACCGGGAATCAGCCCCAGCATTTT
CASSSPRQATGNQPQHF
>few|12|TRBV29-1|TRBJ1-2|.
TGCAGCGTTTCCCGGACAGACTATGGCTACACCTTC
CSVSRTDYGYTF
>.|17|TRBV5-4|TRBJ2-1|.
TGTGCCAGCAGCCCCCGAGGACAGGAGGGGGTCTACAATGAGCAGTTCTTC
CASSPRGQEGVYNEQFF
>.|14|TRBV9|TRBJ1-1|.
TGTGCCAGCAGCGTAGACTTCGGGGTCACTGAAGCTTTCTTT
CASSVDFGVTEAFF
>.|13|TRBV30|TRBJ2-1|.
TGTGCCTGGAGTGTTGGGCTCTACAATGAGCAGTTCTTC
CAWSVGLYNEQFF
>.|12|TRBV18|TRBJ2-7|.
TGTGCCAGCTCCCCGACCGAGAACGAGCAGTACTTC
CASSPTENEQYF
>.|13|TRBV9|TRBJ1-1|.
TGTGCCAGCAGCGTAGTCTCGTACACTGAAGCTTTCTTT
CASSVVSYTEAFF
>few|14|TRBV4-2|TRBJ1-5|.
TGTGCCAGCAGCCAAGTAGGGCCGGATCAGCCCCAGCATTTT
CASSQVGPDQPQHF
>.|14|TRBV4-2|TRBJ2-1|.
TGTGCCAGCAGCCAGGGCGGACTCGACAATGAGCAGTTCTTC
CASSQGGLDNEQFF
>.|14|TRBV6-5|TRBJ2-3|TRBD2
TGTGCCAGCACCCAGCGGGGGGCGACAGATACGCAGTATTTT
CASTQRGATDTQYF